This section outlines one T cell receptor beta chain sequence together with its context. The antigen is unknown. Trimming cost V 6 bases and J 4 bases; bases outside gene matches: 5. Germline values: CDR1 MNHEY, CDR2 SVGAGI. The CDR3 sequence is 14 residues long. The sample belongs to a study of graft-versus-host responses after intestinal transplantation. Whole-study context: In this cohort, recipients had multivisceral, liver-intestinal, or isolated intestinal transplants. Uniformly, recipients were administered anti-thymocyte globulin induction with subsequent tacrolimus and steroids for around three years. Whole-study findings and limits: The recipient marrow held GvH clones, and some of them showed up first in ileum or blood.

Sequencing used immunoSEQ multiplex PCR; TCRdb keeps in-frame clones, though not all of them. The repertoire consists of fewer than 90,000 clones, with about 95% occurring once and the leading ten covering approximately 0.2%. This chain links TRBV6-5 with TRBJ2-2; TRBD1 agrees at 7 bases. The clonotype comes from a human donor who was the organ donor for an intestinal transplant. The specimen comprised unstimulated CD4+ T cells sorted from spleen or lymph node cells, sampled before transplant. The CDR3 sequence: CASSSTGVTGELFF. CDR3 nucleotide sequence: TGTGCCAGCAGCAGTACAGGGGTCACCGGGGAGCTGTTTTTT.